A selection of T cell receptor beta chains follows, all from one sample in a study of shared clonotypes between healthy human individuals. Measured with immunoSEQ multiplex PCR; TCRdb has only the in-frame clones, and not every one. The sample records hundreds of thousands of clones, roughly 95% being singletons. The sequenced sample consisted of naive CD8+ T cells sorted from blood. The receptors here all came from a woman aged 25 to 39 in good health. Both conserved end residues are part of each CDR3. Fields, in order: J gene, D gene, V gene, clone size, CDR3 DNA, CDR3 protein. The D gene is left open where the match is weak. The size of a clone is reported for some rows only, either as once, few or many, or as a class for expanded clones.

j_call: TRBJ2-1; d_call: -; v_call: TRBV2; clone_size: -; cdr3_nt: TGTGCCATCCCATCACAGCACAATGAGCAGTTCTTC; cdr3_aa: CAIPSQHNEQFF
j_call: TRBJ2-7; d_call: -; v_call: TRBV13; clone_size: -; cdr3_nt: TGTGCCAGCAGCTTAGGTCAGTTGCGCGAGCAGTACTTC; cdr3_aa: CASSLGQLREQYF
j_call: TRBJ1-1; d_call: -; v_call: TRBV5-1; clone_size: -; cdr3_nt: TGCGCCAGCAGCGTCCAGGGGTACACTGAAGCTTTCTTT; cdr3_aa: CASSVQGYTEAFF
j_call: TRBJ2-2; d_call: -; v_call: TRBV12-5; clone_size: -; cdr3_nt: TGTGCTAGTGGTCCCACGGGCGGGGAGCTGTTTTTT; cdr3_aa: CASGPTGGELFF
j_call: TRBJ2-7; d_call: -; v_call: TRBV7-9; clone_size: -; cdr3_nt: TGTGCCAGCAGCCCCCGTAACAATACCTACGAGCAGTACTTC; cdr3_aa: CASSPRNNTYEQYF
j_call: TRBJ1-1; d_call: TRBD1; v_call: TRBV5-1; clone_size: -; cdr3_nt: TGCGCCAGCAGCACGGGACAGGGAATCACTGAAGCTTTCTTT; cdr3_aa: CASSTGQGITEAFF
j_call: TRBJ2-4; d_call: TRBD2; v_call: TRBV28; clone_size: -; cdr3_nt: TGTGCCAGCAGTGGACTAGCGGGACCGATAGCCAAAAACATTCAGTACTTC; cdr3_aa: CASSGLAGPIAKNIQYF
j_call: TRBJ2-1; d_call: -; v_call: TRBV25-1; clone_size: -; cdr3_nt: TGTGCCAGCAGTGAAGTGAGTTGGCAGGGGAATAATGAGCAGTTCTTC; cdr3_aa: CASSEVSWQGNNEQFF
j_call: TRBJ2-7; d_call: TRBD2; v_call: TRBV13; clone_size: -; cdr3_nt: TGTGCCAGCAGCTTTATCTGGGAGGGCCCCACCTACGAGCAGTACTTC; cdr3_aa: CASSFIWEGPTYEQYF
j_call: TRBJ2-2; d_call: -; v_call: TRBV28; clone_size: -; cdr3_nt: TGTGCCAGCAGTTTAGGGCGACTAGTTTCGTACACCGGGGAGCTGTTTTTT; cdr3_aa: CASSLGRLVSYTGELFF
j_call: TRBJ2-3; d_call: -; v_call: TRBV4-1; clone_size: once; cdr3_nt: TGCGCCAGCAGCCAAGATGGGGGGACAGATACGCAGTATTTT; cdr3_aa: CASSQDGGTDTQYF
j_call: TRBJ2-3; d_call: -; v_call: TRBV4-2; clone_size: -; cdr3_nt: TGTGCCAGCAGAGGGACTAGCACAGATACGCAGTATTTT; cdr3_aa: CASRGTSTDTQYF
j_call: TRBJ1-1; d_call: TRBD1; v_call: TRBV11-2; clone_size: -; cdr3_nt: TGTGCCAGCAGTGCAGAGGGACAGGGGCTAGCTTTCTTT; cdr3_aa: CASSAEGQGLAFF
j_call: TRBJ2-3; d_call: TRBD1; v_call: TRBV27; clone_size: -; cdr3_nt: TGTGCCAGCAGTTTACGGGCCCGGGACAGGCGTAGCACAGATACGCAGTATTTT; cdr3_aa: CASSLRARDRRSTDTQYF
j_call: TRBJ1-5; d_call: TRBD1; v_call: TRBV28; clone_size: -; cdr3_nt: TGTGCCAGCAGTTTAGCACAGGGGGATATTTATCAGCCCCAGCATTTT; cdr3_aa: CASSLAQGDIYQPQHF
j_call: TRBJ1-4; d_call: -; v_call: TRBV27; clone_size: -; cdr3_nt: TGTGCCAGCATCAAAGGACAGCCGGATAAGGGGGTGTTTTTT; cdr3_aa: CASIKGQPDKGVFF
j_call: TRBJ2-1; d_call: TRBD1; v_call: TRBV7-3; clone_size: -; cdr3_nt: TGTGCCAGCAGCGACAGGGGAACTGCCTACAATGAGCAGTTCTTC; cdr3_aa: CASSDRGTAYNEQFF
j_call: TRBJ2-2; d_call: -; v_call: TRBV5-6; clone_size: -; cdr3_nt: TGTGCCAGCAGCTACGACAGGTTTACCGGGGAGCTGTTTTTT; cdr3_aa: CASSYDRFTGELFF
j_call: TRBJ1-1; d_call: TRBD1; v_call: TRBV11-2; clone_size: -; cdr3_nt: TGTGCCAGCAGCCCTGGGACAGGGGGCGCGTGGGACACTGAAGCTTTCTTT; cdr3_aa: CASSPGTGGAWDTEAFF
j_call: TRBJ2-7; d_call: TRBD2; v_call: TRBV6-5; clone_size: -; cdr3_nt: TGTGCCAGCAGTTCTAGCGGGAACTCCTACGAGCAGTACTTC; cdr3_aa: CASSSSGNSYEQYF
j_call: TRBJ1-1; d_call: -; v_call: TRBV27; clone_size: -; cdr3_nt: TGTGCCAGCAGCATCCGGACGGGGAACACTGAAGCTTTCTTT; cdr3_aa: CASSIRTGNTEAFF
j_call: TRBJ2-1; d_call: -; v_call: TRBV14; clone_size: -; cdr3_nt: TGTGCCAGCAGCCAAGTCGGCTCGGGAGAGGTCGGTTTCGGGGAGCAGTTCTTC; cdr3_aa: CASSQVGSGEVGFGEQFF
j_call: TRBJ2-7; d_call: -; v_call: TRBV6-1; clone_size: once; cdr3_nt: TGTGCCAGCAGTGAGGCACCTTCCTACGAGCAGTACTTC; cdr3_aa: CASSEAPSYEQYF
j_call: TRBJ2-3; d_call: TRBD2; v_call: TRBV13; clone_size: -; cdr3_nt: TGTGCCAGCAGCTTACTAGCGGAAAGCACAGATACGCAGTATTTT; cdr3_aa: CASSLLAESTDTQYF
j_call: TRBJ2-7; d_call: TRBD1; v_call: TRBV15; clone_size: -; cdr3_nt: TGTGCCACCAGCAGAGATTTGATGGGGGACAGTTACTTC; cdr3_aa: CATSRDLMGDSYF
j_call: TRBJ2-3; d_call: TRBD1; v_call: TRBV29-1; clone_size: once; cdr3_nt: TGCAGCGTTGAGATGGGGACAGGGGCTGGCACAGATACGCAGTATTTT; cdr3_aa: CSVEMGTGAGTDTQYF
j_call: TRBJ1-3; d_call: -; v_call: TRBV28; clone_size: -; cdr3_nt: TGTGCCAGCAGTTTATTGGACACCCCCTCTGGAAACACCATATATTTT; cdr3_aa: CASSLLDTPSGNTIYF
j_call: TRBJ1-3; d_call: TRBD1; v_call: TRBV27; clone_size: -; cdr3_nt: TGTGCCAGCAGGAACAGGGGCTCTGGAAACACCATATATTTT; cdr3_aa: CASRNRGSGNTIYF
j_call: TRBJ2-7; d_call: -; v_call: TRBV4-1; clone_size: -; cdr3_nt: TGCGCCAGCAGGCAGCAACTAGTTGGTCCCTACGAGCAGTACTTC; cdr3_aa: CASRQQLVGPYEQYF
j_call: TRBJ1-1; d_call: -; v_call: TRBV9; clone_size: -; cdr3_nt: TGTGCCAGCAGCTCTCCACCGAACACTGAAGCTTTCTTT; cdr3_aa: CASSSPPNTEAFF
j_call: TRBJ2-7; d_call: TRBD1; v_call: TRBV7-8; clone_size: -; cdr3_nt: TGTGCCAGCAAGCAGGGGGCCTACGAGCAGTACTTC; cdr3_aa: CASKQGAYEQYF
j_call: TRBJ1-4; d_call: TRBD1; v_call: TRBV5-1; clone_size: -; cdr3_nt: TGCGCCAGCAGCTTGGCCGGGACAGGAATAAAGCCATCAACTAATGAAAAACTGTTTTTT; cdr3_aa: CASSLAGTGIKPSTNEKLFF
j_call: TRBJ2-3; d_call: TRBD2; v_call: TRBV2; clone_size: -; cdr3_nt: TGTGCCAGCAGTGAAGACCGGGAGGCCACTAGCACAGATACGCAGTATTTT; cdr3_aa: CASSEDREATSTDTQYF
j_call: TRBJ2-2; d_call: -; v_call: TRBV6-6; clone_size: -; cdr3_nt: TGTGCCAGCAGTTGGCCGGTGGCAACTGGGGAGCTGTTTTTT; cdr3_aa: CASSWPVATGELFF
j_call: TRBJ2-7; d_call: -; v_call: TRBV19; clone_size: -; cdr3_nt: TGTGCCAGTAGTCCCACGAGGGAGTCCTACGAGCAGTACTTC; cdr3_aa: CASSPTRESYEQYF
j_call: TRBJ2-2; d_call: TRBD1; v_call: TRBV15; clone_size: -; cdr3_nt: TGTGCCACCAGCAGGACCGGGACAGGGAACACCGGGGAGCTGTTTTTT; cdr3_aa: CATSRTGTGNTGELFF
j_call: TRBJ1-1; d_call: -; v_call: TRBV6-1; clone_size: -; cdr3_nt: TGTGCCAGCAGTGAAAACTTTTGGGCTGAAGCTTTCTTT; cdr3_aa: CASSENFWAEAFF
j_call: TRBJ1-5; d_call: TRBD1; v_call: TRBV7-9; clone_size: -; cdr3_nt: TGTGCCAGCAGCTCAGGACAGGGCGCTCAGCCCCAGCATTTT; cdr3_aa: CASSSGQGAQPQHF
j_call: TRBJ2-7; d_call: TRBD1; v_call: TRBV6-5; clone_size: -; cdr3_nt: TGTGCCAGCAAAAGACAGGGGGACTACGAGCAGTACTTC; cdr3_aa: CASKRQGDYEQYF
j_call: TRBJ1-2; d_call: -; v_call: TRBV9; clone_size: -; cdr3_nt: TGTGCCAGCAGCGCGGGACATTATGGCTACACCTTC; cdr3_aa: CASSAGHYGYTF
j_call: TRBJ2-7; d_call: -; v_call: TRBV21-1; clone_size: -; cdr3_nt: TGTGCCAGCAGCACCCGTCGCGGGTGCGGGAGGTCGTACGAGCAGTACTTC; cdr3_aa: CASSTRRGCGRSYEQYF
j_call: TRBJ2-7; d_call: -; v_call: TRBV27; clone_size: -; cdr3_nt: TGTGCCAGCAGTTTAGTGGACAGCTCCTACGAGCAGTACTTC; cdr3_aa: CASSLVDSSYEQYF
j_call: TRBJ2-4; d_call: TRBD2; v_call: TRBV19; clone_size: -; cdr3_nt: TGTGCCAGTAGTGTGGTAGCGGGAGCCTATGCCAAAAACATTCAGTACTTC; cdr3_aa: CASSVVAGAYAKNIQYF
j_call: TRBJ1-2; d_call: TRBD1; v_call: TRBV5-6; clone_size: -; cdr3_nt: TGTGCCAGCAGCTGGGCCGGGACAGCAAACTATGGCTACACCTTC; cdr3_aa: CASSWAGTANYGYTF
j_call: TRBJ2-7; d_call: TRBD2; v_call: TRBV28; clone_size: -; cdr3_nt: TGTGCCAGCAGTCTCGGACTAGCGGGACGCTACGAGCAGTACTTC; cdr3_aa: CASSLGLAGRYEQYF